The 23 T cell receptor beta chains presented below share a single source sample, sequenced in a study of memory CD4+ T cells and cytomegalovirus serostatus. Profiling relied on immunoSEQ multiplex PCR, and the TCRdb table lists in-frame clones only, not all of them. In the table there are some 29,000 clones, around four fifths of which are singletons. The sort gate was single viable CD3+CD4+CD8-CD45RO+ cells for memory CD4+ T cells. Sequenced sample: memory CD4+ T cells from blood. These receptors were taken from an adult in good health and CMV-seronegative. Some clones in this sample may be carry-over from other donors' samples.

The chain employs TRBV5-6 and TRBJ1-3; 9 nucleotides align to TRBD1. V trimming: 4 bases; J trimming: 4 bases; junction bases outside the gene matches: 6. In germline, CDR1 is SGHDT, CDR2 YYEEEE. This CDR3 is 15 amino acids long. CDR3: CASSPGTGRGNTIYF. In nucleotides, the CDR3 is TGTGCCAGCAGCCCCGGGACAGGGCGAGGAAACACCATATATTTT. Full variable domain (outside the CDR3, taken from reference TRBV5-6 and TRBJ1-3): DAGVTQSPTHLIKTRGQQVTLRCSPKSGHDTVSWYQQALGQGPQFIFQYYEEEERQRGNFPDRFSGHQFPNYSSELNVNALLLGDSALYLCASSPGTGRGNTIYFGEGSWLTVV.

The V call is TRBV7-9, the J call TRBJ1-2; D gene uncertain. The germline CDR1 and CDR2 sequences are SEHNR and FQNEAQ (reference sequence). The V end was cut by 4 bases, the J end by 0 bases, with 9 bases between. This CDR3 region has 14 residues. CDR3 nucleotide sequence: TGTGCCAGCAGCTCACAGAGGTCTAACTATGGCTACACCTTC. Protein sequence: CASSSQRSNYGYTF. Using reference TRBV7-9 and TRBJ1-2 for the parts outside the CDR3, the full variable domain is DTGVSQNPRHKITKRGQNVTFRCDPISEHNRLYWYRQTLGQGPEFLTYFQNEAQLEKSRLLSDRFSAERPKGSFSTLEIQRTEQGDSAMYLCASSSQRSNYGYTFGSGTRLTVV.

The chain has TRBV5-1 and TRBJ2-1; TRBD2 agrees at 8 bases. Unmatched junction bases numbered 6, after V lost 4 bases and J lost 3 bases. Germline V lookup: CDR1 SGHRS, CDR2 YFSETQ. The CDR3 loop spans 15 amino acids. The CDR3 DNA reads TGCGCCAGCAGCATCAGCGGGGGCAGCTACAATGAGCAGTTCTTC. This codes for CASSISGGSYNEQFF.

This clone appeared a few times. The gene calls are TRBV7-9 and TRBJ1-3; maybe TRBD1 (5 bases). Germline values: CDR1 SEHNR, CDR2 FQNEAQ (reference sequence). This CDR3 is 13 amino acids long. Trimming cost V 5 bases and J 2 bases, with 7 bases left between them. The CDR3 nucleotides read TGTGCCAGCAGCAGGGGAACTGGAAACACCATATATTTT. This translates into CASSRGTGNTIYF.

The V and J genes are TRBV2 and TRBJ2-2; no firm D call. The germline V gene has CDR1 SNHLY and CDR2 FYNNEI. V lost 8 bases and J lost 5, with 6 bases in between. CDR3 length: 11 amino acids. The CDR3: CASRWTGELFF. CDR3 DNA sequence: TGTGCCAGCCGTTGGACCGGGGAGCTGTTTTTT.

The V and J genes are TRBV7-2 and TRBJ2-3, with TRBD2 matching over 9 bases. Germline V lookup: CDR1 SGHTA, CDR2 FQGNSA. With V trimmed by 1 base and J by 14 bases, 16 bases remained unmatched. The CDR3 loop spans 16 amino acids. The CDR3 reads CASSLVTSSGGSWGYF. As DNA, the CDR3 is TGTGCCAGCAGCTTAGTTACCTCAAGCGGGGGGTCGTGGGGGTATTTT.

This clone was seen only a few times. The V and J genes are TRBV9 and TRBJ2-3, with a tentative D call TRBD2 (6 bases). The CDR3 totals 15 residues. Germline V lookup: CDR1 SGDLS, CDR2 YYNGEE. V dropped 0 bases and J dropped 2 bases, with 10 bases sitting between them. DNA of the CDR3: TGTGCCAGCAGCGTAGTTTCGGGGGACACAGATACGCAGTATTTT. As protein: CASSVVSGDTDTQYF.

The rearrangement links TRBV5-6 to TRBJ1-2; a possible D gene is TRBD1 (6 bases). Germline CDR1 and CDR2: SGHDT and YYEEEE. The CDR3 loop spans 14 amino acids. V shed 4 bases and J shed 3 bases, with 13 bases lying between them. The DNA of the CDR3 is TGTGCCAGCAGCCCGGGGGCGTTGGACTATGGCTACACCTTC. Translated: CASSPGALDYGYTF. The whole variable domain, remainder taken from reference TRBV5-6 and TRBJ1-2, is DAGVTQSPTHLIKTRGQQVTLRCSPKSGHDTVSWYQQALGQGPQFIFQYYEEEERQRGNFPDRFSGHQFPNYSSELNVNALLLGDSALYLCASSPGALDYGYTFGSGTRLTVV.

The chain couples TRBV13 to TRBJ1-2, with TRBD1 matching over 7 bases. CDR3 size: 13 residues. Germline-derived CDR1 and CDR2 are PRHDT and FYEKMQ (reference sequence). Trimming removed 5 bases from V and 8 bases from J; junction bases left unmatched: 8. The CDR3 sequence is CASSERTGWGYTF. CDR3 nucleotide sequence: TGTGCCAGCAGCGAAAGGACAGGCTGGGGCTACACCTTC. Using reference TRBV13 and TRBJ1-2 for the parts outside the CDR3, the full variable domain is AAGVIQSPRHLIKEKRETATLKCYPIPRHDTVYWYQQGPGQDPQFLISFYEKMQSDKGSIPDRFSAQQFSDYHSELNMSSLELGDSALYFCASSERTGWGYTFGSGTRLTVV.

The chain combines TRBV19 with TRBJ1-6, with D possibly matching TRBD1 (5 bases). Germline V gene data show CDR1 as LNHDA and CDR2 as SQIVND (reference sequence). Trimming took off 0 bases at V and 9 bases at J, with 12 bases between the two ends. The CDR3 sequence is 15 residues long. The CDR3, as DNA: TGTGCCAGTAGTATAGACGGCAGGGCGATTTCACCCCTCCACTTT. This codes for CASSIDGRAISPLHF.

The chain joins TRBV29-1 to TRBJ1-1; possibly TRBD1 for D (5 bases). Deletions cut 7 bases from V and 4 bases from J, with 10 bases between. The CDR3 has 11 residues. The germline V gene has CDR1 SQVTM and CDR2 ANQGSEA. CDR3 residues: CSAARGTEAFF. In nucleotides, the CDR3 is TGCAGCGCTGCGAGGGGCACTGAAGCTTTCTTT.

The rearrangement joins TRBV5-5 to TRBJ1-2; maybe TRBD1 (5 bases). There are 14 residues in the CDR3. V lost 4 bases and J 4 bases, leaving 14 bases between the germline ends. Germline CDR1 is SGHKS and CDR2 is YYEKEE (reference sequence). This CDR3 reads CASSREPQGYGYTF. The CDR3 DNA is TGTGCCAGCAGCCGAGAACCTCAGGGCTATGGCTACACCTTC.

The rearrangement joins TRBV6-5 to TRBJ1-5; TRBD1 might be the D (6 bases). Trimming took off 6 bases at V and 4 bases at J, with 10 bases between the two ends. This CDR3 has 13 residues. Germline assignment: CDR1 MNHEY and CDR2 SVGAGI. The CDR3 DNA is TGTGCCAGCAGCCGGACAGCGAATCAGCCCCAGCATTTT. It yields the protein CASSRTANQPQHF.

This chain joins TRBV6-6 and TRBJ2-7; D is ambiguous. Germline assignment: CDR1 MNHNY and CDR2 SVGAGI (reference sequence). There are 12 residues in the CDR3. Trimming stripped 6 bases from V and 5 bases from J, with 11 bases between. The CDR3 region has the DNA TGTGCCAGCAGCCCTGGCCCTGACGAGCAGTACTTC. Translating gives CASSPGPDEQYF.

The V gene is TRBV2, the J gene TRBJ1-5, with D hard to call. This CDR3 contains 12 residues. CDR1 and CDR2 (germline): SNHLY, FYNNEI. The V end was cut by 7 bases, the J end by 0 bases, with 4 bases between. CDR3 DNA sequence: TGTGCCAGCACCGATAGCAATCAGCCCCAGCATTTT. It specifies CASTDSNQPQHF.

V usage is TRBV11-3 and J usage is TRBJ1-1; D not resolved. CDR3 length: 13 residues. Trimming left V 1 base short and J 3 bases short, with 6 bases between. Germline CDR1 SGHNT, CDR2 YENEEA. The CDR3 sequence: CASSLGADTEAFF. The DNA of the CDR3 is TGTGCCAGCAGCTTAGGGGCAGACACTGAAGCTTTCTTT.

With respect to this clone: Mismatch with germline at one junction end may stem from a read error. Other DNA sequences in the same sample also yield this CDR3. CDR3 loop: CAISGTSYEQYF. CDR3 nucleotides: TGTGCCATCTCTGGGACCTCCTATGAGCAGTACTTC. The V gene is TRBV10-3, the J gene TRBJ2-7; possibly TRBD1 or TRBD2 for D (5 bases each). The CDR3 covers 12 residues. Germline V lookup: CDR1 ENHRY, CDR2 SYGVKD.

This sequence joins TRBV6-8 and TRBJ1-6, with unresolved D. CDR3 length: 16 amino acids. Trimming pared 8 bases from V and 0 bases from J, leaving 14 bases between. Germline V gene lookup returns CDR1 MNHGY and CDR2 SAAAGT. CDR3 residues: CASRRDLGSYNSPLHF. CDR3 nucleotides: TGTGCCAGCCGGCGGGATCTAGGCTCCTATAATTCACCCCTCCACTTT.

The chain joins TRBV11-2 to TRBJ1-2; possible D gene TRBD1, 5 bases. V lost 0 bases and J 8 bases, leaving 10 bases between the germline ends. The CDR3 totals 13 residues. CDR1 is SGHAT and CDR2 is FQNNGV in the germline V gene. The CDR3 loop is CASSLESGTGYTF. Here the CDR3 DNA reads TGTGCCAGCAGCTTAGAGTCAGGGACCGGCTACACCTTC.

This clone appeared a few times. This chain uses TRBV30 with TRBJ1-3; D is unresolved. V was cut by 2 bases and J by 0 bases, with 17 bases left in between. From germline, CDR1 is GTSNPN and CDR2 SVGIG (reference sequence). The CDR3 is 17 residues long. The CDR3 protein is CAWSRTRRGYSGNTIYF. CDR3 sequence (DNA): TGTGCCTGGAGTCGGACTCGTCGGGGTTACTCTGGAAACACCATATATTTT.

This clone was observed a handful of times. V and J are TRBV19 and TRBJ1-6; possible D gene TRBD1, 6 bases. CDR1 and CDR2 from the germline V gene are LNHDA and SQIVND (reference sequence). This CDR3 is built from 16 residues. The germline V and J ends were trimmed by 6 bases and 2 bases, with 14 bases remaining between them. The chain's CDR3 is CASRNHRATYNSPLHF. The DNA of the CDR3 is TGTGCCAGTAGGAACCACAGGGCCACCTATAATTCACCCCTCCACTTT.

The count of this clone is one. The rearrangement uses TRBV13 and TRBJ1-5; a weak D match, TRBD1 (5 bases). CDR3 length: 16 amino acids. V gave up 6 bases and J gave up 3 bases, with 18 bases separating them. From germline, CDR1 is PRHDT and CDR2 FYEKMQ (reference sequence). This CDR3 is CASSPETGYTNQPQHF. The CDR3, as DNA: TGTGCCAGCAGTCCTGAAACAGGCTATACCAATCAGCCCCAGCATTTT.

V gene TRBV11-3 combines with J gene TRBJ2-7; 7 positions match TRBD2. The CDR3 covers 13 residues. The germline V gene encodes CDR1 SGHNT and CDR2 YENEEA. J lost 5 bases, V lost 5 bases, and 6 bases had no gene match. This CDR3 is CASSIREGHEQYF. CDR3 DNA sequence: TGTGCCAGCAGCATCAGGGAGGGCCACGAGCAGTACTTC.